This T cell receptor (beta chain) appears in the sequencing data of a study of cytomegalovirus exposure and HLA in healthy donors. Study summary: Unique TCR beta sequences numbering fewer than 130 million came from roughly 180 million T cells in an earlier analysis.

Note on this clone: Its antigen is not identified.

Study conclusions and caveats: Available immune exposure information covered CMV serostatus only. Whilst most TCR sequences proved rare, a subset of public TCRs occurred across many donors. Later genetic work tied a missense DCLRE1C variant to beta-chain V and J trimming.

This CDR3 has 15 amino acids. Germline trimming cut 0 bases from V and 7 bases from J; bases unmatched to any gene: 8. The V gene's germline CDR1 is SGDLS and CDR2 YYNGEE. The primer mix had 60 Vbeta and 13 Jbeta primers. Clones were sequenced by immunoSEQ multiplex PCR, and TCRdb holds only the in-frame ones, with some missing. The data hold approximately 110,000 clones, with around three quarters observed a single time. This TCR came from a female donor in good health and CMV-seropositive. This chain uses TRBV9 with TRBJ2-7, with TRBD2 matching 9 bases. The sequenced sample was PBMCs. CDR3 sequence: CASSVELAGLAEQYF. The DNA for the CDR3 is TGTGCCAGCAGCGTAGAACTAGCGGGTCTCGCTGAGCAGTACTTC. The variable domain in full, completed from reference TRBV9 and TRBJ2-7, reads DSGVTQTPKHLITATGQRVTLRCSPRSGDLSVYWYQQSLDQGLQFLIQYYNGEERAKGNILERFSAQQFPDLHSELNLSSLELGDSALYFCASSVELAGLAEQYFGPGTRLTVT.